A selection of T cell receptor beta chains follows, all from one sample in a study of blood T cell repertoires in COVID-19. TCRdb keeps only in-frame clones here, not all; method: immunoSEQ multiplex PCR. This table holds 180,000 or so clones, roughly 82% found once. Sequencing was done on a sample of PBMCs or T cells enriched from blood (not recorded which). These receptors were obtained from a middle-aged man who had recovered from COVID-19. Each CDR3 is given with its conserved first and last residue. The order of the fields is clone size, D gene, V gene, J gene, CDR3 DNA, CDR3 protein. A D gene is named only where the DNA matches it firmly. Expanded clones get a size class; other rows say once, few or many, or leave the size out.

clone_size: -; d_call: -; v_call: TRBV3-1/TRBV3-2; j_call: TRBJ2-3; cdr3_nt: TGTGCCAGCACTAACGGCGACGCTACAGGTGTGGAAAATACGCAGTATTTT; cdr3_aa: CASTNGDATGVENTQYF
clone_size: -; d_call: TRBD1; v_call: TRBV28; j_call: TRBJ2-5; cdr3_nt: TGTGCCAGCAGAAGGCAGGGGGTGGAAGAGACCCAGTACTTC; cdr3_aa: CASRRQGVEETQYF
clone_size: -; d_call: -; v_call: TRBV7-2; j_call: TRBJ1-3; cdr3_nt: TGTGCCAGCAGCTTAGTCCCGGAGGCTGGAAACACCATATATTTT; cdr3_aa: CASSLVPEAGNTIYF
clone_size: -; d_call: -; v_call: TRBV19; j_call: TRBJ2-5; cdr3_nt: TGTGCCAGTAGCGATATATGGGCAGAGACCCAGTACTTC; cdr3_aa: CASSDIWAETQYF
clone_size: few; d_call: -; v_call: TRBV5-4; j_call: TRBJ2-5; cdr3_nt: TGTGCCAGCAGCCCATCCGGGACACACCAAGAGACCCAGTACTTC; cdr3_aa: CASSPSGTHQETQYF
clone_size: -; d_call: -; v_call: TRBV10-1; j_call: TRBJ2-1; cdr3_nt: TGCGCCAGCAGTCAGGGAGGAAGGGGTGAGCAGTTCTTC; cdr3_aa: CASSQGGRGEQFF
clone_size: once; d_call: TRBD2; v_call: TRBV9; j_call: TRBJ2-5; cdr3_nt: TGTGCCAGCAGCCCCTATTTGAGCGGGAGAGAGACCCAGTACTTC; cdr3_aa: CASSPYLSGRETQYF
clone_size: -; d_call: -; v_call: TRBV7-9; j_call: TRBJ1-5; cdr3_nt: TGTGCCAGCAGCTTAGGTGCAGGGTACAATCAGCCCCAGCATTTT; cdr3_aa: CASSLGAGYNQPQHF
clone_size: -; d_call: TRBD1; v_call: TRBV4-2; j_call: TRBJ1-4; cdr3_nt: TGTGCCAGCAGCCAGGGACAGGGAGGAACTAATGAAAAACTGTTTTTT; cdr3_aa: CASSQGQGGTNEKLFF
clone_size: -; d_call: TRBD1; v_call: TRBV5-1; j_call: TRBJ2-7; cdr3_nt: TGCGCCAGCAGCTTGGCCATGGGACAGTCCTACGAGCAGTACTTC; cdr3_aa: CASSLAMGQSYEQYF
clone_size: -; d_call: -; v_call: TRBV5-1; j_call: TRBJ1-1; cdr3_nt: TGCGCCAGCAGCTTGGACGGAGGCACTGAAGCTTTCTTT; cdr3_aa: CASSLDGGTEAFF
clone_size: -; d_call: TRBD2; v_call: TRBV2; j_call: TRBJ2-1; cdr3_nt: TGTGCCAGCAGCGAAGCGGGAGAGTATGGCGAGCAGTTCTTC; cdr3_aa: CASSEAGEYGEQFF
clone_size: -; d_call: -; v_call: TRBV19; j_call: TRBJ2-5; cdr3_nt: TGTGCCAGTAGTAACGGACTCCAAGAGACCCAGTACTTC; cdr3_aa: CASSNGLQETQYF
clone_size: -; d_call: TRBD1; v_call: TRBV9; j_call: TRBJ1-6; cdr3_nt: TGTGCCAGCAGCGTAGCCGTGGGACAGTTTAATTCACCCCTCCACTTT; cdr3_aa: CASSVAVGQFNSPLHF
clone_size: -; d_call: -; v_call: TRBV10-3; j_call: TRBJ2-5; cdr3_nt: TGTGCCATCAGTGGCGCAGGGTATACGGGTGAGACCCAGTACTTC; cdr3_aa: CAISGAGYTGETQYF
clone_size: -; d_call: -; v_call: TRBV12-3/TRBV12-4; j_call: TRBJ2-5; cdr3_nt: TGTGCCAGCAGTCCGGTACTGCGGGAGACCCAGTACTTC; cdr3_aa: CASSPVLRETQYF
clone_size: -; d_call: TRBD1; v_call: TRBV3-1/TRBV3-2; j_call: TRBJ2-5; cdr3_nt: TGTGCCAGCAGCCGGGACAGCCAAGAGACCCAGTACTTC; cdr3_aa: CASSRDSQETQYF
clone_size: once; d_call: -; v_call: TRBV14; j_call: TRBJ1-1; cdr3_nt: TGTGCCAGCAGCCTCCTGGGGGCTGGGTACACTGAAGCTTTCTTT; cdr3_aa: CASSLLGAGYTEAFF
clone_size: -; d_call: TRBD2; v_call: TRBV5-1; j_call: TRBJ2-2; cdr3_nt: TGCGCCAGCAGCTCTTCCACTAGCGGGACCGGGGAGCTGTTTTTT; cdr3_aa: CASSSSTSGTGELFF
clone_size: -; d_call: -; v_call: TRBV25-1; j_call: TRBJ2-2; cdr3_nt: TGTGCCAGCAGTGACGGCGGGATCCAGAACACCGGGGAGCTGTTTTTT; cdr3_aa: CASSDGGIQNTGELFF
clone_size: -; d_call: TRBD1; v_call: TRBV6-5; j_call: TRBJ1-2; cdr3_nt: TGTGCCAGCAGTCCCCCGGGACAGGGCGTCTATGGCTACACCTTC; cdr3_aa: CASSPPGQGVYGYTF
clone_size: once; d_call: TRBD1; v_call: TRBV6-4; j_call: TRBJ2-1; cdr3_nt: TGTGCCAGCAGTGAACGGGACAGACCCTACAATGAGCAGTTCTTC; cdr3_aa: CASSERDRPYNEQFF
clone_size: -; d_call: -; v_call: TRBV7-9; j_call: TRBJ1-1; cdr3_nt: TGTGCCAGCGGAAGAAAGGGGACTGACACTGAAGCTTTCTTT; cdr3_aa: CASGRKGTDTEAFF
clone_size: -; d_call: TRBD1; v_call: TRBV29-1; j_call: TRBJ2-1; cdr3_nt: TGCAGCGTTGAGGAACGTCCGGGACAGCCTACCATCTCCTACAATGAGCAGTTCTTC; cdr3_aa: CSVEERPGQPTISYNEQFF
clone_size: -; d_call: -; v_call: TRBV6-1; j_call: TRBJ2-7; cdr3_nt: TGTGCCAGCAGTGAAATGTTGGGTAGGAGAGTAGTCGACGAGCAGTACTTC; cdr3_aa: CASSEMLGRRVVDEQYF
clone_size: few; d_call: -; v_call: TRBV12-3/TRBV12-4; j_call: TRBJ1-6; cdr3_nt: TGTGCCAGCAGTTTTGGTATTGCGTCACCCCTCCACTTT; cdr3_aa: CASSFGIASPLHF
clone_size: -; d_call: -; v_call: TRBV5-1; j_call: TRBJ1-1; cdr3_nt: TGCGCCAGCAGCTACGATAGTACCCCGAACACTGAAGCTTTCTTT; cdr3_aa: CASSYDSTPNTEAFF
clone_size: -; d_call: -; v_call: TRBV14; j_call: TRBJ1-2; cdr3_nt: TGTGCCAGCAGCCGGGAGGGCAGGACCTATGGCTACACCTTC; cdr3_aa: CASSREGRTYGYTF
clone_size: -; d_call: -; v_call: TRBV14; j_call: TRBJ2-3; cdr3_nt: TGTGCCAGCAGCCAAGCTAGGGGTTTTGCTGCGCAGTATTTT; cdr3_aa: CASSQARGFAAQYF